This entry lists 18 T cell receptor beta chains sequenced from one sample in a study of cytomegalovirus exposure and HLA in healthy donors. It was with 60 Vbeta and 13 Jbeta primers that the PCR ran. TCRdb's table, derived via immunoSEQ multiplex PCR, lists solely in-frame clones and lacks some. Of about 140,000 clones in the sample, 60% to 85% were seen once. The sequenced sample consisted of PBMCs. Source of these receptors: a male donor in good health and CMV-seronegative.

The genes are TRBV6-5 and TRBJ1-3; possibly TRBD1 for D (6 bases). The germline gives CDR1 MNHEY, CDR2 SVGAGI. This CDR3 has 14 amino acids. V lost 2 bases to trimming and J lost 4 bases, with 9 bases between them. This CDR3 reads CASSYRGNGNTIYF. As DNA, the CDR3 is TGTGCCAGCAGTTACAGGGGGAACGGAAACACCATATATTTT.

This clone was counted between two and nine times. In DNA, the CDR3 is TGTGCCAGTAGTCCAGGGACAGGGGTGCTCACTGAAGCTTTCTTT. This codes for CASSPGTGVLTEAFF. This chain links TRBV19 with TRBJ1-1, with 10 bases matching TRBD1. Germline CDR1 is LNHDA and CDR2 is SQIVND (reference sequence). J lost 4 bases, V lost 5 bases, and 7 bases had no gene match. The CDR3 extends over 15 amino acids.

The CDR3 sequence: CASSHPGTSGSNGEQFF. CDR3 nucleotides: TGCGCCAGCAGCCATCCCGGGACTAGCGGGAGTAACGGTGAGCAGTTCTTC. The rearrangement links TRBV4-1 to TRBJ2-1; 14 nucleotides agree with TRBD2. The CDR3 has 17 amino acids. Germline CDR1 reads MGHRA; CDR2 reads YSYEKL. After removal of 3 bases from V and 9 bases from J, the junction contained 10 bases not matched to a gene.

This clone was counted a few times. This chain uses TRBV6-4 with TRBJ2-5; 9 bases agree with TRBD1. The tail of the sequence fits TRBJ2-7 better, so the J call may be wrong. CDR1 is MRHNA and CDR2 is SNTAGT in the germline V gene. CDR3 length equals 15 residues. The CDR3 reads CASSASQGASYEQYF. The CDR3 coding sequence is TGTGCCAGCAGTGCCTCACAGGGGGCATCCTACGAGCAGTACTTC.

Here the CDR3 reads CASSPTRTETQYF. DNA of the CDR3: TGTGCCAGCAGCCCCACTAGAACAGAGACCCAGTACTTC. V and J are TRBV9 and TRBJ2-5; D perhaps matches TRBD2 (5 bases). The CDR3 runs 13 residues. V was pared by 4 bases and J by 4 bases, with 11 bases between. CDR1 and CDR2 (germline): SGDLS, YYNGEE.

V is TRBV18 and J is TRBJ2-1, with 8 positions matching TRBD1. Germline trimming cut 0 bases from V and 5 bases from J; bases unmatched to any gene: 6. The CDR3 consists of 16 residues. Looked up from germline, CDR1 is KGHSH and CDR2 is LQKENI. This chain's CDR3 is CASSPPGQGFDNEQFF. The CDR3 DNA is TGTGCCAGCTCACCACCTGGACAGGGTTTTGACAATGAGCAGTTCTTC.

The V gene is TRBV19, the J gene TRBJ1-1, with 9 positions matching TRBD1. V lost 7 bases to trimming and J lost 0 bases; unmatched junction nucleotides: 12. The CDR3 is 17 residues long. The germline V gene encodes CDR1 LNHDA and CDR2 SQIVND (reference sequence). CDR3 loop: CASTSGQGRDMNTEAFF. Here the CDR3 DNA reads TGTGCCAGTACAAGTGGACAGGGGCGGGACATGAACACTGAAGCTTTCTTT.

This chain links TRBV27 with TRBJ2-7, with D possibly TRBD1 on 5 matching bases. The CDR3 is 15 residues long. Germline CDR1 reads MNHEY; CDR2 reads SMNVEV (reference sequence). The ends were cut back, 2 bases at V and 0 bases at J, with 11 bases in the middle. Written as DNA, the CDR3 is TGTGCCAGCAGTTTAACCGCCAGGGTCTCCTACGAGCAGTACTTC. This gives the protein CASSLTARVSYEQYF.

This clone was recorded only once. The chain links TRBV5-1 to TRBJ1-4; TRBD1 is a possible D gene (5 bases). The CDR3 sequence is 19 residues long. V was clipped by 0 bases and J by 3 bases, with 21 bases between them. Germline CDR1 reads SGHRS; CDR2 reads YFSETQ. The CDR3 coding sequence is TGCGCCAGCAGCTTGGCCCCGGGGCAGCCCGGGAGGCCTAATGAAAAACTGTTTTTT. Its protein is CASSLAPGQPGRPNEKLFF.

The rearrangement joins TRBV2 to TRBJ1-1; the D gene is possibly TRBD1 (5 bases). V was shortened by 8 bases and J by 4 bases, with 14 bases between the two germline ends. The CDR3 is made up of 13 amino acids. Germline V lookup: CDR1 SNHLY, CDR2 FYNNEI. In nucleotides, the CDR3 is TGTGCCAGCCTGGGGGAGGTAGGCACTGAAGCTTTCTTT. Translated, it gives CASLGEVGTEAFF.

This chain links TRBV5-1 with TRBJ2-3, with a tentative D call TRBD2 (6 bases). The V end lost 7 bases, the J end lost 0 bases, and 12 bases lay between the germline ends. CDR1 is SGHRS and CDR2 is YFSETQ in the germline V gene. This CDR3 has 14 residues. The CDR3 DNA reads as TGCGCCAGCGGGCTAGCGACTAGCACAGATACGCAGTATTTT. Translation: CASGLATSTDTQYF.

The rearrangement joins TRBV5-6 to TRBJ2-5; 8 positions match TRBD1. The CDR3 is 15 amino acids. Germline CDR1 and CDR2: SGHDT and YYEEEE. J gave up 4 bases and V 4 bases, and 9 bases lay outside the gene matches. CDR3 sequence (DNA): TGTGCCAGCAGCCAAGACAGGGGCCCTGGAGAGACCCAGTACTTC. It encodes CASSQDRGPGETQYF.

The rearrangement uses TRBV5-8 and TRBJ2-2; 7 bases are shared with TRBD1. The CDR3 has 12 residues. After removal of 9 bases from V and 2 bases from J, the junction contained 1 base not matched to a gene. The germline V gene encodes CDR1 SGHTS and CDR2 YDEGEE. The CDR3 loop reads CAKGGNTGELFF. CDR3 coding DNA: TGTGCCAAAGGGGGCAACACCGGGGAGCTGTTTTTT.

The rearrangement uses TRBV5-4 and TRBJ1-2, with 9 bases aligning to TRBD1. Germline assignment: CDR1 SGHNT and CDR2 YYREEE (reference sequence). The CDR3 is 15 residues long. V was pared by 2 bases and J by 4 bases, with 6 bases of the junction left unmatched. In DNA form, the CDR3 reads TGTGCCAGCAGCTTACGCGGGACAGGGACCTATGGCTACACCTTC. It specifies CASSLRGTGTYGYTF.

This chain uses TRBV6-6 with TRBJ2-2, with a weak D call TRBD1 (5 bases). CDR1 is MNHNY and CDR2 is SVGAGI in the germline V gene (reference sequence). V gave up 3 bases and J gave up 8 bases, with 13 bases separating them. CDR3 length: 14 amino acids. CDR3 sequence (DNA): TGTGCCAGCAGTTATAGGCAGGGTACGGGGGAGCTGTTTTTT. This translates into CASSYRQGTGELFF.

The chain has TRBV5-6 and TRBJ1-1; tentative D call: TRBD1 (6 bases). The CDR3 sequence is 17 residues long. V was clipped by 6 bases and J by 1 base, with 22 bases between them. Germline V lookup: CDR1 SGHDT, CDR2 YYEEEE. As DNA, the CDR3 is TGTGCCAGCACCCAATTGTCGGAACAGGGATCGAACACTGAAGCTTTCTTT. Its translation is CASTQLSEQGSNTEAFF.

The V call is TRBV5-6, the J call TRBJ1-2, with 7 bases lining up with TRBD1. The CDR3 has 16 amino acids. Germline values: CDR1 SGHDT, CDR2 YYEEEE. V was pared by 3 bases and J by 3 bases, with 11 bases of the junction left unmatched. CDR3 amino acids: CASSSARDSGDYGYTF. The CDR3 nucleotides read TGTGCCAGCAGCTCCGCCCGGGACAGTGGAGACTATGGCTACACCTTC.

This clone was seen only once. The rearrangement uses TRBV30 and TRBJ1-5; D is possibly TRBD1 (6 bases). The germline V gene encodes CDR1 GTSNPN and CDR2 SVGIG (reference sequence). Trimming removed 3 bases at V and 5 bases at J, with 14 bases between. The CDR3 sequence is 14 residues long. CDR3 amino acids: CAWSKGTPYQPQHF. The CDR3 coding sequence is TGTGCCTGGAGCAAAGGGACACCTTATCAGCCCCAGCATTTT.